This TCR beta chain was obtained from a study of shared clonotypes between healthy human individuals. Turning to the study itself: A couple of women and a few men aged 18 to 49 made up the donors. Whole-study results and caveats: As a rule, naive subsets had a larger estimated richness than memory subsets.

Using approximately 200 ng DNA, some 30,000 T cell genomes, the sorted-subset replicate PCRs were run. Produced via immunoSEQ multiplex PCR; TCRdb's table is partial and in-frame only. The sample has approximately 2,000,000 clones; 80% to 95% are singletons. Trimming removed 2 bases at V and 5 bases at J, with 10 bases between. Germline-derived CDR1 and CDR2 are SQVTM and ANQGSEA. The CDR3 is 13 amino acids. Comments on this clone: Its antigen is not identified.

Sequenced: naive CD4+ T cells from PBMCs. This sample's subset: CD45RA+ positively selected. The rearrangement links TRBV29-1 to TRBJ2-1, with a possible D match to TRBD1 (6 bases). This clonotype was sampled from a man between 18 and 29 years old in good health. Some clones in this sample may be carry-over from other donors' samples. The CDR3 protein is CSVESNRDNEQFF. DNA for the CDR3: TGCAGCGTTGAATCGAACAGGGACAATGAGCAGTTCTTC.